The clone carrying this TCR beta chain was detected a few times. As yet, its antigen is unknown. Unique molecular identifiers were incorporated during preparation of the TCRbeta library. TCRdb independently ran MiXCR on the PCR reads; one entry per CDR3 protein. The sample yields over 200,000 distinct CDR3 sequences, roughly 11% seen once. The ends were cut back, 3 bases at V and 0 bases at J, with 9 bases in the middle. This CDR3 region has 14 residues. Germline V lookup: CDR1 MNHEY, CDR2 SVGAGI. These data originate in a study of T-cell reconstitution after alpha-beta-depleted transplantation in children. General study results and limits: Several hundred rapidly expanded clones from non-depleted graft cells reportedly supplied alpha-beta T cells about two months post-transplant. Newly made T cells mostly supplied T-cell counts and diversity one year after transplant.

The receptor was isolated from a child younger than two with acute myeloid leukemia, due to receive a stem cell transplant. Sequenced material: PBMCs, taken before TCRalphabeta/CD19-depleted stem cell transplant. The chain recombines TRBV6-5 with TRBJ2-7; D is possibly TRBD2 (6 bases). This CDR3 reads CASSYYGSSYEQYF. DNA for the CDR3: TGTGCCAGCAGTTATTACGGGAGCTCCTACGAGCAGTACTTC.